One and the same sample provided the 30 T cell receptor beta chains below, sequenced in a study of blood T cell repertoires in COVID-19. Assay: immunoSEQ multiplex PCR; the TCRdb copy retains only in-frame clones and omits some. The sample includes 200,000 to 300,000 clones, roughly 86% of them seen just once. Sequenced sample: peripheral blood. The source is a man aged 50-60 years with acute or convalescent COVID-19.

The sample holds one count of this clone. The chain recombines TRBV5-6 with TRBJ1-2; maybe TRBD1 (5 bases). The CDR3 covers 15 residues. Germline V gives CDR1 SGHDT, CDR2 YYEEEE. V was shortened by 4 bases and J by 7 bases, with 20 bases between the two germline ends. The CDR3: CASSPGIAPTGGYTF. CDR3 DNA sequence: TGTGCCAGCAGCCCAGGGATCGCCCCCACAGGTGGCTACACCTTC.

The V and J genes are TRBV28 and TRBJ1-4; D perhaps matches TRBD1 (5 bases). The CDR3 is made up of 15 amino acids. The V end was cut by 9 bases, the J end by 6 bases, with 20 bases between. From germline, CDR1 is MDHEN and CDR2 SYDVKM. This chain's CDR3 is CARMTGGRVYEKLFF. As DNA, the CDR3 is TGTGCCAGGATGACGGGCGGCAGGGTTTATGAAAAACTGTTTTTT. Based on the CDR3 plus reference TRBV28 and TRBJ1-4, the full variable domain is DVKVTQSSRYLVKRTGEKVFLECVQDMDHENMFWYRQDPGLGLRLIYFSYDVKMKEKGDIPEGYSVSREKKERFSLILESASTNQTSMYLCARMTGGRVYEKLFFGSGTQLSVL.

The chain uses TRBV11-2 and TRBJ1-6; 9 bases map to TRBD1. Losses at the gene ends were 5 bases for V and 2 bases for J; bases not matched to a gene: 4. The germline gives CDR1 SGHAT, CDR2 FQNNGV. The CDR3 is 16 residues long. The CDR3 bases are TGTGCCAGCAGCCCGCGACAGGGGGCCTATAATTCACCCCTCCACTTT. The encoded protein is CASSPRQGAYNSPLHF.

The J gene is TRBJ2-7, the V gene TRBV27, with D perhaps matching TRBD1 (5 bases). Germline values: CDR1 MNHEY, CDR2 SMNVEV (reference sequence). The CDR3 is 14 residues long. V was cut by 4 bases and J by 1 base, with 11 bases left in between. The CDR3 sequence: CASSYLGDSYEQYF. The CDR3 DNA is TGTGCCAGCAGTTATTTAGGGGATTCCTACGAGCAGTACTTC.

The chain couples TRBV2 to TRBJ1-3; D is unresolved. Trimming stripped 5 bases from V and 1 base from J, with 9 bases between. The CDR3 totals 14 residues. The germline V gene has CDR1 SNHLY and CDR2 FYNNEI. CDR3 in amino acids: CASSLGRSGNTIYF. The CDR3 nucleotides read TGTGCCAGCAGTCTCGGGAGGTCTGGAAACACCATATATTTT.

This chain links TRBV5-1 with TRBJ2-1, with unresolved D. From germline, CDR1 is SGHRS and CDR2 YFSETQ. Trimming cost V 1 base and J 1 base, with 6 bases left between them. The CDR3 runs 14 residues. CDR3 bases: TGCGCCAGCAGCTTGTCCTTGTCCTACAATGAGCAGTTCTTC. It specifies CASSLSLSYNEQFF.

This chain connects TRBV30 to TRBJ2-7; 9 nucleotides line up with TRBD1. CDR3 size: 14 residues. Germline assignment: CDR1 GTSNPN and CDR2 SVGIG (reference sequence). With V trimmed by 2 bases and J by 1 base, 3 bases remained unmatched. DNA for the CDR3: TGTGCCTGGAGTACCGGGACAGGGTCCTACGAGCAGTACTTC. Translation gives CAWSTGTGSYEQYF.

The V and J genes are TRBV19 and TRBJ2-1; 9 nucleotides line up with TRBD2. The CDR3 runs 16 residues. The V gene end was trimmed by 7 bases and the J gene end by 6 bases; junction bases not matched to a gene: 13. Germline CDR1 LNHDA, CDR2 SQIVND (reference sequence). DNA for the CDR3: TGTGCCAGTACCGGAGTAGCGGGGGTATATGCCAATGAGCAGTTCTTC. Translated: CASTGVAGVYANEQFF.

The chain combines TRBV7-6 with TRBJ2-7; 7 positions match TRBD1. V was pared by 5 bases and J by 1 base, with 5 bases of the junction left unmatched. This CDR3 region has 14 residues. From germline, CDR1 is SGHVS and CDR2 FNYEAQ. As DNA, the CDR3 is TGTGCCAGCAGCCCTTGGGACAGTTCCTACGAGCAGTACTTC. This gives the protein CASSPWDSSYEQYF. Looking up the rest from reference TRBV7-6 and TRBJ2-7 gives the full variable domain: GAGVSQSPRYKVTKRGQDVALRCDPISGHVSLYWYRQALGQGPEFLTYFNYEAQQDKSGLPNDRFSAERPEGSISTLTIQRTEQRDSAMYRCASSPWDSSYEQYFGPGTRLTVT.

The genes are TRBV7-9 and TRBJ1-5; TRBD1 agrees at 7 bases. The V gene end was trimmed by 5 bases and the J gene end by 4 bases; junction bases not matched to a gene: 11. CDR3 length: 16 amino acids. Germline V CDR1 and CDR2: SEHNR, FQNEAQ (reference sequence). CDR3 protein: CASSPEGAGRNQPQHF. The CDR3 coding sequence is TGTGCCAGCAGCCCTGAGGGGGCCGGCAGAAATCAGCCCCAGCATTTT.

The rearrangement joins TRBV27 to TRBJ1-2; 7 nucleotides agree with TRBD1. CDR1 and CDR2 from the germline V gene are MNHEY and SMNVEV (reference sequence). With V trimmed by 3 bases and J by 8 bases, 6 bases remained unmatched. This CDR3 spans 13 amino acids. The CDR3 DNA follows: TGTGCCAGCAGTTTCGAGGGGGCGAGGGGCTACACCTTC. Protein: CASSFEGARGYTF.

The chain is built from TRBV28 and TRBJ1-4; a possible D gene is TRBD1 (5 bases). This CDR3 has 13 residues. V lost 5 bases and J 10 bases, leaving 14 bases between the germline ends. From germline, CDR1 is MDHEN and CDR2 SYDVKM. This chain's CDR3 is CASSPHRGGKLFF. CDR3 sequence (DNA): TGTGCCAGCAGTCCCCATCGGGGGGGAAAACTGTTTTTT.

The V and J genes are TRBV18 and TRBJ2-1; 10 nucleotides line up with TRBD2. CDR1 and CDR2 from the germline V gene are KGHSH and LQKENI. J was trimmed by 8 bases and V by 8 bases; bases with no gene match: 9. CDR3 length equals 14 residues. The CDR3 loop reads CASHLSGGLYEQFF. The CDR3 coding sequence is TGTGCCAGCCACCTTAGCGGGGGGCTATATGAGCAGTTCTTC.

The chain combines TRBV10-2 with TRBJ2-3, with 14 bases aligning to TRBD2. Losses at the gene ends were 10 bases for V and 4 bases for J; bases not matched to a gene: 7. The CDR3 runs 15 residues. The V gene's germline CDR1 is WSHSY and CDR2 SAAADI. CDR3: CATRLAGGRPDTQYF. In DNA, the CDR3 is TGCGCCACCAGACTAGCGGGAGGGCGGCCAGATACGCAGTATTTT.

The rearrangement joins TRBV30 to TRBJ1-5; D is possibly TRBD1 (6 bases). CDR3 length equals 16 residues. The germline V gene encodes CDR1 GTSNPN and CDR2 SVGIG (reference sequence). Trimming took off 1 base at V and 7 bases at J, with 20 bases between the two ends. The CDR3 here is CAWSDARGIGSQPQHF. DNA for the CDR3: TGTGCCTGGAGTGACGCCAGGGGAATTGGTAGCCAGCCCCAGCATTTT.

The chain joins TRBV4-1 to TRBJ1-6, with D possibly matching TRBD1 (6 bases). Germline V lookup: CDR1 MGHRA, CDR2 YSYEKL. The V end lost 4 bases, the J end lost 7 bases, and 14 bases lay between the germline ends. CDR3 length: 15 residues. The CDR3 nucleotides are TGCGCCAGCAGCCTAACGGGACAAACGAATTCACCCCTCCACTTT. Translating gives CASSLTGQTNSPLHF.

V gene TRBV28 combines with J gene TRBJ1-4; D is unclear. The germline V and J ends were trimmed by 5 bases and 7 bases, with 11 bases remaining between them. This CDR3 region has 13 residues. Germline V CDR1 and CDR2: MDHEN, SYDVKM. CDR3 in DNA: TGTGCCAGCAGTGTAGACGGGATTGAAAAACTGTTTTTT. It encodes CASSVDGIEKLFF.

The chain links TRBV5-8 to TRBJ1-1, with D perhaps TRBD1 (5 bases). This CDR3 spans 14 amino acids. Germline V gene data show CDR1 as SGHTS and CDR2 as YDEGEE. Deletions cut 0 bases from V and 1 base from J, with 7 bases between. CDR3 amino acids: CASSLVGQNTEAFF. The CDR3 nucleotides read TGTGCCAGCAGCTTGGTTGGACAGAACACTGAAGCTTTCTTT.

The chain couples TRBV3-1 (or the pseudogene TRBV3-2) to TRBJ2-7, with D possibly being TRBD1 (6 bases). From germline, CDR1 is LGHDT and CDR2 YNNKEL (reference sequence). V was clipped by 0 bases and J by 1 base, with 10 bases between them. The CDR3 extends over 15 amino acids. The chain's CDR3 is CASSQESQGSYEQYF. CDR3 bases: TGTGCCAGCAGCCAAGAATCACAGGGTTCCTACGAGCAGTACTTC.

V usage is TRBV7-9 and J usage is TRBJ2-7; the match to TRBD1 covers 11 bases. There are 14 residues in the CDR3. Germline V CDR1 and CDR2: SEHNR, FQNEAQ (reference sequence). V lost 11 bases, J lost 2 bases, and 8 bases stayed unmatched. CDR3 loop: CAGAGTGGPYEQYF. In nucleotides, the CDR3 is TGTGCCGGGGCCGGGACAGGGGGTCCCTACGAGCAGTACTTC.

This clone appeared a few times. One end of the junction is discordant with germline, which a read error may explain. The V gene is TRBV7-2, the J gene TRBJ1-2; no definite D call. The CDR3 has 12 amino acids. Looked up from germline, CDR1 is SGHTA and CDR2 is FQGNSA. The CDR3 coding sequence is TGTGCCAGCACCTTAGAGCGCTATGGCTACACCTTC. It codes for CASTLERYGYTF.

The chain couples TRBV5-1 to TRBJ2-4, with TRBD1 identical over 7 bases. Germline V lookup: CDR1 SGHRS, CDR2 YFSETQ. The CDR3 has 15 amino acids. With V trimmed by 3 bases and J by 4 bases, 7 bases remained unmatched. The CDR3 is CASSSLQGWKNIQYF. Written as DNA, the CDR3 is TGCGCCAGCAGCTCCCTACAGGGGTGGAAAAACATTCAGTACTTC.

V and J are TRBV28 and TRBJ2-7, with a weak D call TRBD2 (6 bases). V lost 8 bases and J 4 bases, leaving 6 bases between the germline ends. Looked up from germline, CDR1 is MDHEN and CDR2 is SYDVKM. The CDR3 extends over 10 amino acids. Written as DNA, the CDR3 is TGTGCCAGCGGGAGGTACGAGCAGTACTTC. It is translated as CASGRYEQYF.

This clone occurred a few times. The rearrangement joins TRBV6-5 to TRBJ1-5; 7 positions match TRBD1. Losses at the gene ends were 6 bases for V and 3 bases for J; bases not matched to a gene: 8. Germline-derived CDR1 and CDR2 are MNHEY and SVGAGI. This CDR3 is 15 amino acids long. CDR3 DNA sequence: TGTGCCAGCAGCCAGGGGACAGTGTTCAATCAGCCCCAGCATTTT. This translates into CASSQGTVFNQPQHF.

A note on this clone: One end of the junction does not line up with germline, which may come from a read error. Written as DNA, the CDR3 is TGTGCCAGCGGGTATAACCGGGACAGGGTGGTCTTC. The encoded protein is CASGYNRDRVVF. The chain has TRBV12-3 or TRBV12-4 and TRBJ2-1; 9 bases agree with TRBD1. CDR3 length: 12 residues.

This clone was found once. The chain combines TRBV3-1 (or the pseudogene TRBV3-2) with TRBJ1-3; 9 bases agree with TRBD1. Germline V gene lookup returns CDR1 LGHDT and CDR2 YNNKEL (reference sequence). J gave up 4 bases and V 0 bases, and 1 base lay outside the gene matches. The CDR3 is 15 amino acids. The CDR3: CASSQEGQGGNTIYF. CDR3 coding DNA: TGTGCCAGCAGCCAAGAGGGACAGGGAGGAAACACCATATATTTT.

This sequence joins TRBV7-8 and TRBJ2-5, with D hard to call. This CDR3 has 15 amino acids. V lost 7 bases, J lost 0 bases, and 15 bases lay in between. In germline, CDR1 is SGHVS, CDR2 FQNEAQ. The CDR3 bases are TGTGCCAGCACCCCACACAACCCGTACCAAGAGACCCAGTACTTC. Protein product: CASTPHNPYQETQYF. Using reference TRBV7-8 and TRBJ2-5 for the parts outside the CDR3, the full variable domain is GAGVSQSPRYKVAKRGQDVALRCDPISGHVSLFWYQQALGQGPEFLTYFQNEAQLDKSGLPSDRFFAERPEGSVSTLKIQRTQQEDSAVYLCASTPHNPYQETQYFGPGTRLLVL.

This clone was counted a few times. The chain recombines TRBV5-6 with TRBJ1-1; 8 bases are a match to TRBD1. The CDR3 runs 16 residues. Germline V gives CDR1 SGHDT, CDR2 YYEEEE. With V trimmed by 4 bases and J by 2 bases, 10 bases remained unmatched. Here the CDR3 reads CASSNDAGTGNTEAFF. DNA for the CDR3: TGTGCCAGCAGCAACGACGCCGGGACAGGAAACACTGAAGCTTTCTTT. Full variable domain (remainder filled in from reference TRBV5-6 and TRBJ1-1): DAGVTQSPTHLIKTRGQQVTLRCSPKSGHDTVSWYQQALGQGPQFIFQYYEEEERQRGNFPDRFSGHQFPNYSSELNVNALLLGDSALYLCASSNDAGTGNTEAFFGQGTRLTVV.

The rearrangement links TRBV28 to TRBJ2-2, with 7 bases that match TRBD1. J lost 4 bases, V lost 6 bases, and 11 bases had no gene match. The CDR3 consists of 16 residues. CDR1 and CDR2 (germline): MDHEN, SYDVKM. This CDR3 is CASRSGQDWTTGELFF. CDR3 in DNA: TGTGCCAGCAGATCTGGACAGGATTGGACCACCGGGGAGCTGTTTTTT.

The CDR3 DNA follows: TGTGCCAGCAGCTTAGATCTGGAGGCTTACGAAAAACTGTTTTTT. This translates into CASSLDLEAYEKLFF. This chain uses TRBV11-2 with TRBJ1-4; no clear D gene. CDR3 length: 15 residues. Germline V gives CDR1 SGHAT, CDR2 FQNNGV. V was pared by 0 bases and J by 8 bases, with 13 bases between.